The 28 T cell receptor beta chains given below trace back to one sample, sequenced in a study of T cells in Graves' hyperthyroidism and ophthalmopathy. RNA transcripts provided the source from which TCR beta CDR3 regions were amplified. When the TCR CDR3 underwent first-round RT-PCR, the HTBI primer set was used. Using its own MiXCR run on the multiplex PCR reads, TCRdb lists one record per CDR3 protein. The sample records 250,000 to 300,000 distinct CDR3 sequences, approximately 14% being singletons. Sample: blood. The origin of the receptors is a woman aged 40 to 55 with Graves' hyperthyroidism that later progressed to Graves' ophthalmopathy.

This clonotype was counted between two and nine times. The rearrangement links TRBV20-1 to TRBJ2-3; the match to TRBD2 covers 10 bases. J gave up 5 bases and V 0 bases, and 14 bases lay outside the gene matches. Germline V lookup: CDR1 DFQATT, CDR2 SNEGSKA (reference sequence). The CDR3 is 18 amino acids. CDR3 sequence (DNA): TGCAGTGCTAGAGATATTGGAGCAGCGGGAGGGCCGGGAGATACGCAGTATTTT. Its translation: CSARDIGAAGGPGDTQYF.

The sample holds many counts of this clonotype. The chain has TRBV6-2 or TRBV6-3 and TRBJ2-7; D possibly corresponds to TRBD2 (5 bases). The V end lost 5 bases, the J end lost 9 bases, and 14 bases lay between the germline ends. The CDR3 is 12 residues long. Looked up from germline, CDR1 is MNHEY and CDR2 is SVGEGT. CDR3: CASSPFNSGQYF. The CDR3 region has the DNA TGTGCCAGCAGTCCGTTTAACAGCGGGCAGTACTTC.

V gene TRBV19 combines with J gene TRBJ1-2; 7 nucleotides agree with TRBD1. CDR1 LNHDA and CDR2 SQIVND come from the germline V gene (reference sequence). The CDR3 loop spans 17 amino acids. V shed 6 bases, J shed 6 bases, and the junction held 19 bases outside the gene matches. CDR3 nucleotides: TGTGCCAGTAGCCCTAAGGGGGGGACAGCTTGGCAGAATGGCTACACCTTC. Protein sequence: CASSPKGGTAWQNGYTF.

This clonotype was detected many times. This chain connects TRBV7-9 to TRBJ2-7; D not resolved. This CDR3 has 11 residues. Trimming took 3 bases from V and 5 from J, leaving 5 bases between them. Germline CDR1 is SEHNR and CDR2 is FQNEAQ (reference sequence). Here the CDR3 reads CASSFQDEQYF. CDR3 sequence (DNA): TGTGCCAGCAGCTTTCAGGACGAGCAGTACTTC.

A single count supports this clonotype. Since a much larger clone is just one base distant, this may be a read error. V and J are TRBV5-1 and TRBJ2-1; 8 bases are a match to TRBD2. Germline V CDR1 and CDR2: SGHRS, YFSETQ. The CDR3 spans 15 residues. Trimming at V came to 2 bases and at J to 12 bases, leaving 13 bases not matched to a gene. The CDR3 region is CASSFTGGPWDAQFF. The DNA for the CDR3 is TGCGCCAGCAGCTTCACGGGAGGGCCTTGGGATGCGCAGTTCTTC.

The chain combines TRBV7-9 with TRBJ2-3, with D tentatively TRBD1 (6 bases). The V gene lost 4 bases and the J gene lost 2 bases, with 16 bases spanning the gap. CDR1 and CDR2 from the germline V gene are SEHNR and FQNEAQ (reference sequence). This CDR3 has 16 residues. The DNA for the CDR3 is TGTGCCAGCAGCTGGGGGACAACCGGAATCACAGATACGCAGTATTTT. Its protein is CASSWGTTGITDTQYF.

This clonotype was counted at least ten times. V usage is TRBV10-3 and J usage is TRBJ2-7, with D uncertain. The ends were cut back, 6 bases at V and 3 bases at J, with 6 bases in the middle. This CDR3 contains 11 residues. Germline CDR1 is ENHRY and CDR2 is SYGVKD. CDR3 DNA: TGTGCCATCAGCAAGGACTACGAGCAGTACTTC. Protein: CAISKDYEQYF.

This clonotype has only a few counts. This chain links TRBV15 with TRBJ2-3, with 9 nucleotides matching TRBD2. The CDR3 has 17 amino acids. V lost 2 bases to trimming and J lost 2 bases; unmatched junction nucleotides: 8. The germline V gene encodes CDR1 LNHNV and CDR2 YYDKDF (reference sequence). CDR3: CATSRTGLALSTDTQYF. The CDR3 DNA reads TGTGCCACCAGCAGAACCGGACTAGCGCTTTCCACAGATACGCAGTATTTT.

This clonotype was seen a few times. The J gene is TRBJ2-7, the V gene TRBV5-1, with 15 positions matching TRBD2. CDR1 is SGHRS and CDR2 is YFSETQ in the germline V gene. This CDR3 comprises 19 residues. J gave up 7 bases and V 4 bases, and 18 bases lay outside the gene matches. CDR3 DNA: TGCGCCAGCAGCCCCTGGCCGGGACAGGGACTAGCGGGAGGTGGAGAGCAGTACTTC. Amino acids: CASSPWPGQGLAGGGEQYF.

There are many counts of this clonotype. CDR3 in DNA: TGTGCCAGCAGTTTTCCGGACACCGTCTCCTACGAGCAGTACTTC. It translates to CASSFPDTVSYEQYF. The V and J genes are TRBV28 and TRBJ2-7; D possibly corresponds to TRBD1 (5 bases). Germline V gene sequence: CDR1 MDHEN, CDR2 SYDVKM. The V gene lost 3 bases and the J gene lost 0 bases, with 12 bases spanning the gap. The CDR3 spans 15 residues.

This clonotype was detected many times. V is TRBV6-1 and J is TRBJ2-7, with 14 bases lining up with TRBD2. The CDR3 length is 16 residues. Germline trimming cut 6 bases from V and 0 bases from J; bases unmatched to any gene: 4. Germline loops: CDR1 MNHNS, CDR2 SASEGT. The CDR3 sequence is CASRGLAGGSSYEQYF. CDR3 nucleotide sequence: TGTGCCAGCAGAGGACTAGCGGGAGGCAGCTCCTACGAGCAGTACTTC.

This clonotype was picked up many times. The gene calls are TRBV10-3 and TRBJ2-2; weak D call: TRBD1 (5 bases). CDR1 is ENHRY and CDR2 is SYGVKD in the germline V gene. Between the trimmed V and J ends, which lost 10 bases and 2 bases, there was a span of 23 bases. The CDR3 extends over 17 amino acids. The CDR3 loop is CATTEPTGYPNTGELFF. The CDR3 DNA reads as TGTGCCACCACAGAACCTACAGGATACCCCAACACCGGGGAGCTGTTTTTT.

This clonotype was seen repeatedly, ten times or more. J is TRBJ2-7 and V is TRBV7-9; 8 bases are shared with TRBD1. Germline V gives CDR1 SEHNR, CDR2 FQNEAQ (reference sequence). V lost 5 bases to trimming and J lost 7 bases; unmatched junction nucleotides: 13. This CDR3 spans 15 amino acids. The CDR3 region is CASSLGTTGVIEQYF. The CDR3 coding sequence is TGTGCCAGCAGCCTAGGCACGACAGGGGTGATTGAGCAGTACTTC. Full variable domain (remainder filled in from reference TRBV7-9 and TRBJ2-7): DTGVSQNPRHKITKRGQNVTFRCDPISEHNRLYWYRQTLGQGPEFLTYFQNEAQLEKSRLLSDRFSAERPKGSFSTLEIQRTEQGDSAMYLCASSLGTTGVIEQYFGPGTRLTVT.

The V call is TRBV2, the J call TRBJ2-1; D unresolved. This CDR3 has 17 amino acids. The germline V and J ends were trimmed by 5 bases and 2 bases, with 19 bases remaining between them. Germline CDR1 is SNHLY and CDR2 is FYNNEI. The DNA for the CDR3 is TGTGCCAGCAGTACGCCATGGAAAGGTCACCCCTACAATGAGCAGTTCTTC. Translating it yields CASSTPWKGHPYNEQFF.

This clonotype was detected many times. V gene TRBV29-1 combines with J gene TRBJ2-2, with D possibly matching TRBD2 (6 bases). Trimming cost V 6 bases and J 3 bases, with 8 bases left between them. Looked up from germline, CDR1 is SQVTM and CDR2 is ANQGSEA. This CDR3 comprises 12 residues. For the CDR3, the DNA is TGCAGCGTGCGACTAGACACCGGGGAGCTGTTTTTT. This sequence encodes CSVRLDTGELFF.

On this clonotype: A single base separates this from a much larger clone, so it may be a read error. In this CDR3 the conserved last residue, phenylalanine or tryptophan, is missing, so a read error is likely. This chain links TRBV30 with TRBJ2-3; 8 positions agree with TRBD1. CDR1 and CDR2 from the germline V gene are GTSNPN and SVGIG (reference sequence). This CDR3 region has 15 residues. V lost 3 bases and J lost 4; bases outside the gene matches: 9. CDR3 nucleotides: TGTGCCTGGAGAGCAGGGGGCCTTATTGCAGATACGCAGTATTAT. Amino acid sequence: CAWRAGGLIADTQYY.

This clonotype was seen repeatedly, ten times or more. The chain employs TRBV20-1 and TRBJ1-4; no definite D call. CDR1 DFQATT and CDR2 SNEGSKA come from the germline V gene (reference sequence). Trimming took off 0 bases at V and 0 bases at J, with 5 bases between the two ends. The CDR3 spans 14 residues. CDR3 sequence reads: CSARDSATNEKLFF. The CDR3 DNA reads TGCAGTGCTAGAGATAGTGCAACTAATGAAAAACTGTTTTTT.

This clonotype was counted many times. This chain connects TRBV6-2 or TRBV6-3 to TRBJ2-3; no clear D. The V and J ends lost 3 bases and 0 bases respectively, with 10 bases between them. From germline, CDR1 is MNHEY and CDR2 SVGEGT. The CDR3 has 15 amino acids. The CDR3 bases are TGTGCCAGCAGTTATCAGTACCCAAGCACAGATACGCAGTATTTT. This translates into CASSYQYPSTDTQYF.

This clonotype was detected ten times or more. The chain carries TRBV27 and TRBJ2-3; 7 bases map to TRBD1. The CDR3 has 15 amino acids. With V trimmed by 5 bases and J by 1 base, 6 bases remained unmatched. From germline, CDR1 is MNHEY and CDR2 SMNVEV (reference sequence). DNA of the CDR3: TGTGCCAGCAGTGCTGACAGGGTGGGCACAGATACGCAGTATTTT. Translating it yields CASSADRVGTDTQYF.

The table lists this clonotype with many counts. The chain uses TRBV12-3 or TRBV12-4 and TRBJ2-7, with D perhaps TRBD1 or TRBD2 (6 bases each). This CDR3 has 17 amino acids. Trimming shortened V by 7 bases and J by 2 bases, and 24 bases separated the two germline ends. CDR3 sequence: CASILGGIRGETYEQYF. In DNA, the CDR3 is TGTGCCAGCATCCTAGGGGGGATACGCGGGGAGACCTACGAGCAGTACTTC.

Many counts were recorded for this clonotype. The CDR3 spells CAISVLAGEYNEQFF. The CDR3 bases are TGTGCCATCAGTGTACTAGCGGGAGAGTACAATGAGCAGTTCTTC. The gene calls are TRBV10-3 and TRBJ2-1; TRBD2 matches 11 bases. CDR1 is ENHRY, CDR2 SYGVKD, per germline. V lost 4 bases and J lost 4; bases outside the gene matches: 3. This CDR3 is built from 15 residues.

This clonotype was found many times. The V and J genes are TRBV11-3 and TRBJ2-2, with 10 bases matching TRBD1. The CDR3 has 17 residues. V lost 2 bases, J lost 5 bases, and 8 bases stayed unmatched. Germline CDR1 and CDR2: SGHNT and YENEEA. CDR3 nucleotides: TGTGCCAGCAGCTTAACGGGAGGGACAGGGGCAACCGGGGAGCTGTTTTTT. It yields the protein CASSLTGGTGATGELFF.

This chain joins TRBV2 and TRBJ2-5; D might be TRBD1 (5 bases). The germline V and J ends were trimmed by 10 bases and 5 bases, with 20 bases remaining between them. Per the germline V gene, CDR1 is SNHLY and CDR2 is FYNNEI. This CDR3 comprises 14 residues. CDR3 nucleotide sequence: TGTGCCATCCAGGAACGGGCAGGGCGGGAGACCCAGTACTTC. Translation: CAIQERAGRETQYF.

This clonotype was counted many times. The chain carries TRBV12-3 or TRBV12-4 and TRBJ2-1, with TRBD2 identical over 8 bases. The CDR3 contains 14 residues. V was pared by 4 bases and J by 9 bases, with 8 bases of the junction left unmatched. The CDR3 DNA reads TGTGCCAGCAGTTGGGGGACTAGATGGAGTGAGCAGTTCTTC. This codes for CASSWGTRWSEQFF.

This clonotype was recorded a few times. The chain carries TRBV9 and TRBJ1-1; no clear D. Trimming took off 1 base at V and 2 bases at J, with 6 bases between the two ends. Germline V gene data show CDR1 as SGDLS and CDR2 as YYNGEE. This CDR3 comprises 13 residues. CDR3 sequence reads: CASSVLVNTEAFF. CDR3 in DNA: TGTGCCAGCAGCGTATTAGTTAACACTGAAGCTTTCTTT.

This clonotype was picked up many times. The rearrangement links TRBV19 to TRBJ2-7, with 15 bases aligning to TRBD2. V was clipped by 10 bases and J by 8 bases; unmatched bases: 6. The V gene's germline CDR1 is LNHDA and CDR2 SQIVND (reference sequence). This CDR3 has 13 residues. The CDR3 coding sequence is TGTGCCAATACGGGACTAGCGGGAGGCAAGCAGTACTTC. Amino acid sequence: CANTGLAGGKQYF.

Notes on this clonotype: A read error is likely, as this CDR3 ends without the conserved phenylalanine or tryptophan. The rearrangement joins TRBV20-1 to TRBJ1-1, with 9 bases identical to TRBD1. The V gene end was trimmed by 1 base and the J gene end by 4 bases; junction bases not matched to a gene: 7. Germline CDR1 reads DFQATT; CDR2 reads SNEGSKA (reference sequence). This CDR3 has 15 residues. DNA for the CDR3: TGCAGTGCTAGAGTTAGGGGACAGGGATCCACTGAAGCTTTCATT. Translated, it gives CSARVRGQGSTEAFI.

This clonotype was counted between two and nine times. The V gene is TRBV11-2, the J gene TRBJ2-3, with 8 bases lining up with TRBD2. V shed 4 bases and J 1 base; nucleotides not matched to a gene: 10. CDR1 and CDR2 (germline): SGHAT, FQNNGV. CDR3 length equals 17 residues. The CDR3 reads CASSSSGGREGTDTQYF. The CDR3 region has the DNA TGTGCCAGCAGCTCCAGCGGAGGGCGGGAGGGCACAGATACGCAGTATTTT.